This T cell receptor (beta chain) derives from a study of vaccination and CD4 T cells after COVID-19 (dated by TCRdb to between 2021 and 2023). Study-level background: In the convalescent cohort there were six males and four females, among whom were two Hispanic individuals, seven Caucasians, two Asians and one multiracial person. Participants received two doses of either the Pfizer-BioNTech BNT162b2 vaccine (n=8) or the Moderna mRNA-1273 vaccine (n=2). The spike-specific CD4+ TCR repertoire was compared before and after mRNA vaccination in approximately ten COVID-19 convalescent patients and a handful of infection-naive healthy vaccine recipients. Post-vaccine blood samples were taken a median of about 70 days after the second vaccine dose, with a range of roughly 14 to 250 days. Memory CD4+ T cell crossreactivity between SARS-CoV-2 and common cold coronavirus spike proteins was assessed at the TCR clonotype level in an earlier paper using these donors. Post-COVID blood samples from convalescent patients were collected a median of about 110 days after diagnosis, with a range of roughly 30 to 170 days. As controls, cultures received a CEFX viral epitope pool (the positive control), an HIV-1 Nef peptide pool (the negative control), or no peptide at all. Culture stimuli were overlapping spike peptide pools from SARS-CoV-2 and from the common cold coronaviruses HCoV-NL63, HCoV-OC43 and HCoV-229E.

Libraries were prepared through PCR. TCR sequencing of DNA from cultured CD4+ T cells used the Oncomine TCR Beta short-read assay at the Johns Hopkins FTIC core. The QIAamp micro DNA kit was used to extract genomic DNA from the cultured CD4+ T cells. Oncomine TCR Beta libraries from cultured CD4+ T cells were pooled with unique dual indexes and sequenced on an Illumina iSeq 100. The study's processing was this. Non-productive sequences were filtered out, and CDR3s that did not start with C, did not end with F or W, or were shorter than 7 amino acids were discarded. Antigen-specific clonotypes were identified using the MANAFEST web application through comparison of peptide-stimulated wells with reference and other culture wells. For a clone to be called positive, the clone needed an FDR below 0.05, an odds ratio above 5, and a productive frequency above 0.1% in at least two of three replicate wells. Clonotypes that were significantly expanded in both SARS-CoV-2 spike wells and at least one common cold coronavirus spike condition were defined as cross-reactive. CDR3 homology was assessed with Levenshtein distances (stringdist) and unrooted phylogenetic trees (ape) in R version 3.6.1. TCRdb redid the processing of the public reads, applying fastp at Q25 and MiXCR, and retained in-frame beta chains. Rows are unified per CDR3 protein, each entry keeping the most common DNA and genes. The V and J calls reflect TCRdb's pipeline rather than the authors' work. For this sample the table gives some 7,700 distinct CDR3 sequences, of which roughly 48% were detected only once. Over 20% of the sample is taken by the ten largest.

This specimen's treatment or condition label, per the study, means: roughly ten-day PBMC culture with coronavirus spike peptide pools or control peptides (ViraFEST assay). CD4+ T cells from unexposed donors were collected before the COVID-19 pandemic (2011-2018). The ViraFEST assay was used in the study, in which antigen-specific T cells were expanded with peptide pools and expanded clonotypes were subsequently identified by TCR sequencing. Each well held two million PBMCs cultured with 10 ug/ml peptide pools in IMDM containing roughly 5% human AB serum and around 9 IU/ml IL-2. Half of the culture medium was replaced with fresh IL-2-containing medium on days 3 and 7. After less than 12 days of culture, CD4+ T cells were isolated by negative selection using the EasySep CD4+ T cell isolation kit. As cell number allowed, CD4+ T cells from unexposed donors were tested for reactivity to SARS-CoV-2 S and N and to four common cold coronavirus spike pools. Ficoll-Paque Plus gradient centrifugation was used to isolate PBMCs from whole blood, and the isolated PBMCs were then either used fresh or cryopreserved at -140C. In general, triplicate wells were set up for every culture condition. The leukapheresis product for the unexposed donors was obtained through commercial purchase.

CDR1 and CDR2 (SGHRS, YFSETQ) derive from the germline V gene. The germline V end is reduced by 4 bases and the J end by 7 bases; junction bases left unmatched: 7. The CDR3 numbers 13 residues from cysteine through phenylalanine. The read is trimmed to its CDR3 DNA, 39 bases read in frame from base 1. Broader findings and caveats from the paper: The study included relatively few convalescent patients and did not analyze early timepoints after natural infection. In convalescent patients, nearly all vaccine-specific clones (304 of 307) were found to be mono-reactive for SARS-CoV-2 spike rather than cross-reactive with common cold coronaviruses. An increase in the median number of SARS-CoV-2-reactive clonotypes from 21 after infection to 38 after vaccination was observed, but the change was not found to be significant. In convalescent patients, a median around 90% of post-vaccine SARS-CoV-2-reactive clones were detected only after vaccination, suggesting vaccine-specific priming.

On this clonotype itself: This clone's antigen is unknown. No base-level quality is on record; no much larger clone is a single base apart.

Sequencing was done on a sample of CD4+ T cells from blood, cultured in vitro. The chain joins TRBV5-1 to TRBJ1-1; 7 bases in the junction line up with TRBD1. The receptor was derived from a human donor in good health. The DNA sequence is TGCGCCAGCAGCCTCGGGACAGCGAATGAAGCTTTCTTT. It encodes CASSLGTANEAFF.